What follows is one T cell receptor beta chain and its context. This specimen belongs to a study of blood T cell repertoires in COVID-19. Study information: Samples representing acute and convalescent COVID-19 were sourced from the United States, Italy and Spain. Sources were T cells, B-cell-depleted T cells, or PBMCs; the material itself was cDNA or gDNA.

Trimming took off 4 bases at V and 0 bases at J, with 13 bases between the two ends. The CDR3 is made up of 15 amino acids. CDR1 SGHKS and CDR2 YYEKEE come from the germline V gene (reference sequence). In the authors' workflow: Amplified reference gene primers provided the basis for estimating nucleated cell counts. Data came from immunoSEQ multiplex PCR; TCRdb stores just in-frame clones and leaves some out. The V and J calls and clone size come from that table; D and trimming were worked out from the DNA. In the table there are about 170,000 clones, roughly 88% of which are singletons. The material sequenced was peripheral blood. J is TRBJ1-2 and V is TRBV5-5, with D unresolved. This TCR was sampled from a man aged 55 to 70 who had recovered from COVID-19. This chain's CDR3 is CASSRTTGTNYGYTF. The CDR3, as DNA: TGTGCCAGCAGCCGAACAACCGGGACTAACTATGGCTACACCTTC.